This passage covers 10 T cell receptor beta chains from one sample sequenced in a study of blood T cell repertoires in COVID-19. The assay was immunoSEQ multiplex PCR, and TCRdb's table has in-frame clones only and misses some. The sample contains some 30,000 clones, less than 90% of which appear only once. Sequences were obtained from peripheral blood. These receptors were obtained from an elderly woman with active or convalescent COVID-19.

CDR3 in DNA: TGTGCCAGCAGGCAGGACAGAACCACCGGGGAGCTGTTTTTT. Translating it yields CASRQDRTTGELFF. The V gene is TRBV27, the J gene TRBJ2-2; D possibly corresponds to TRBD1 (6 bases). V was pared by 6 bases and J by 4 bases, with 12 bases between. This CDR3 contains 14 residues. CDR1 and CDR2 from the germline V gene are MNHEY and SMNVEV (reference sequence).

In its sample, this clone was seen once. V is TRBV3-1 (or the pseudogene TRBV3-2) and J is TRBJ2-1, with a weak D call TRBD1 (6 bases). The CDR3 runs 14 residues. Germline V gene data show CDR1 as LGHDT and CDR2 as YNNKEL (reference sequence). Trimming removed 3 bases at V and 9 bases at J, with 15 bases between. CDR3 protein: CASSQNTGYGEQFF. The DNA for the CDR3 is TGTGCCAGCAGCCAGAATACAGGGTACGGTGAGCAGTTCTTC.

In DNA, the CDR3 is TGCGCCAGCAGCCCCTACCAGGGTGTCACTAATGAAAAACTGTTTTTT. This sequence encodes CASSPYQGVTNEKLFF. The rearrangement joins TRBV5-1 to TRBJ1-4; maybe TRBD1 (5 bases). The CDR3 has 16 amino acids. Trimming removed 4 bases from V and 2 bases from J, with 15 bases in between. CDR1 and CDR2 from the germline V gene are SGHRS and YFSETQ.

The CDR3 nucleotides are TGTGCCAGCAGTTCTTACAATGAGCAGTTCTTC. Amino acid sequence: CASSSYNEQFF. The chain recombines TRBV28 with TRBJ2-1, with no clear D. This CDR3 is built from 11 residues. V dropped 4 bases and J dropped 4 bases, with 2 bases sitting between them. From germline, CDR1 is MDHEN and CDR2 SYDVKM.

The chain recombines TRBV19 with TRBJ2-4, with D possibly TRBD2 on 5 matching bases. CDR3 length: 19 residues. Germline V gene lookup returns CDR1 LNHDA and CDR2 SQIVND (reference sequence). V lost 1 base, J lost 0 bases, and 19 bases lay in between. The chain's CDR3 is CASSIVDSETKLAKNIQYF. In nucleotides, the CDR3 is TGTGCCAGTAGTATAGTTGATAGCGAGACTAAACTAGCCAAAAACATTCAGTACTTC. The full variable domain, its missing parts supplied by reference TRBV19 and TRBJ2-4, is DGGITQSPKYLFRKEGQNVTLSCEQNLNHDAMYWYRQDPGQGLRLIYYSQIVNDFQKGDIAEGYSVSREKKESFPLTVTSAQKNPTAFYLCASSIVDSETKLAKNIQYFGAGTRLSVL.

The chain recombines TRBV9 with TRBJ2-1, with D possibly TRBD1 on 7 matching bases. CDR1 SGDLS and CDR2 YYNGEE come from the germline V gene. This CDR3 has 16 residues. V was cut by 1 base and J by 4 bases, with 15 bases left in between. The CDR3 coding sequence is TGTGCCAGCAGCGTAAGACAGGGAGGAGGATACAATGAGCAGTTCTTC. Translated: CASSVRQGGGYNEQFF.

In DNA form, the CDR3 reads TGTGCCAGCAGTGACAGGGGCGTCTCTGGAAACACCATATATTTT. Protein: CASSDRGVSGNTIYF. The rearrangement links TRBV2 to TRBJ1-3; D may be TRBD1 (6 bases). The CDR3 has 15 amino acids. Per the germline V gene, CDR1 is SNHLY and CDR2 is FYNNEI. Trimming took off 3 bases at V and 0 bases at J, with 9 bases between the two ends.

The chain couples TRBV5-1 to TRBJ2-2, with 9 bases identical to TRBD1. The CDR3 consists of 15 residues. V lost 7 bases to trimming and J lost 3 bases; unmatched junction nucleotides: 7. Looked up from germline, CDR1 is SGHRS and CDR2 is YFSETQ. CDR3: CASVQGALDTGELFF. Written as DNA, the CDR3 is TGCGCCAGCGTACAGGGGGCGCTGGACACCGGGGAGCTGTTTTTT. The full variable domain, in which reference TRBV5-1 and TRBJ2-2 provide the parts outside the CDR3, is KAGVTQTPRYLIKTRGQQVTLSCSPISGHRSVSWYQQTPGQGLQFLFEYFSETQRNKGNFPGRFSGRQFSNSRSEMNVSTLELGDSALYLCASVQGALDTGELFFGEGSRLTVL.

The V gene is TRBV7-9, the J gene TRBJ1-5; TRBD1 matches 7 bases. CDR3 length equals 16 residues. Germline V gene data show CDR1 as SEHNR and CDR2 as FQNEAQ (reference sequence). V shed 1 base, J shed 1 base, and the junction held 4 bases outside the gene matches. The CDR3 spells CASSLGQGVSNQPQHF. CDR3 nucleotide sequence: TGTGCCAGCAGCTTAGGACAGGGCGTAAGCAATCAGCCCCAGCATTTT. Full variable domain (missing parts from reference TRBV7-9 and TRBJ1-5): DTGVSQNPRHKITKRGQNVTFRCDPISEHNRLYWYRQTLGQGPEFLTYFQNEAQLEKSRLLSDRFSAERPKGSFSTLEIQRTEQGDSAMYLCASSLGQGVSNQPQHFGDGTRLSIL.

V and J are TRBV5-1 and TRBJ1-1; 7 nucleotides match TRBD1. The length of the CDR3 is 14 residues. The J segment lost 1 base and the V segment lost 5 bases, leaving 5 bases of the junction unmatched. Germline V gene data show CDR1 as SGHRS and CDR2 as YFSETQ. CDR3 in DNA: TGCGCCAGCAGGGGACAGACATCGAACACTGAAGCTTTCTTT. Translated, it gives CASRGQTSNTEAFF.